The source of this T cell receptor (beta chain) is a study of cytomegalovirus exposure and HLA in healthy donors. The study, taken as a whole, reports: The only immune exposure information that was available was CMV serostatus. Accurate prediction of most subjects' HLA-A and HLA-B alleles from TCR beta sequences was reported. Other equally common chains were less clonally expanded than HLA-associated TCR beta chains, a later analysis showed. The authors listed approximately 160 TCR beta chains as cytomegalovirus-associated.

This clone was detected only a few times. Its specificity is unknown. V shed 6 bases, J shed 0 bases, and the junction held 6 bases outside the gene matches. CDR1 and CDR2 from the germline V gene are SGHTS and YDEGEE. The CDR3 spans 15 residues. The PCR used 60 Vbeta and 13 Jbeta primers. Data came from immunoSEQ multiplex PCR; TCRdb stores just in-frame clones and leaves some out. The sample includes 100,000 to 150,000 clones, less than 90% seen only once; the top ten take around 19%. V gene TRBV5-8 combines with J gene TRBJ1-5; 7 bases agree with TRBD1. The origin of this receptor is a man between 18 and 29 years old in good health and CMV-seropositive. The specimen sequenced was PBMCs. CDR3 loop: CASTQGTASNQPQHF. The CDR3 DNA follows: TGTGCCAGCACCCAAGGGACAGCTAGCAATCAGCCCCAGCATTTT.